This T cell receptor (beta chain) was obtained from a study of T cells in Graves' hyperthyroidism and ophthalmopathy. Findings and limits, study-wide: Most clonotypes expanded in thyroid above 0.001 were likewise present in blood.

Germline assignment: CDR1 KGHSH and CDR2 LQKENI. The CDR3 runs 14 residues. J was trimmed by 3 bases and V by 3 bases; bases with no gene match: 4. Across 18 months, stable Graves' hyperthyroidism was marked by no progression to ophthalmopathy. Researchers barred patients who had uncontrolled infection, other autoimmune disease, pregnancy or lactation. The PBMCs had their origin in more than 9.5 ml of fresh peripheral blood. Turning to this clonotype: Its antigen is undetermined.

Template material for amplifying TCR beta CDR3 regions consisted of RNA transcripts. First-round RT-PCR targeting the TCR CDR3 was performed with the HTBI primer set. TCRdb re-analysed the multiplex PCR reads in MiXCR, keeping a single row per CDR3 protein. This table has about 620,000 distinct CDR3 sequences, under 20% appearing once. This receptor was taken from a young woman with Graves' hyperthyroidism. Sample: blood. The chain is built from TRBV18 and TRBJ2-7; 8 bases fit TRBD2. Here the CDR3 reads CASSPRTSNYEQYF. The CDR3 DNA reads as TGTGCCAGCTCACCCCGGACTAGCAACTACGAGCAGTACTTC.